This T cell receptor (beta chain) came from a study of memory CD4+ T cells and cytomegalovirus serostatus. The sort gate was single viable CD3+CD4+CD8-CD45RO+ cells for memory CD4+ T cells. Serostatus was set by detecting CMV pp150, pp28, p38, p52 IgG. Clones were read by immunoSEQ multiplex PCR, and TCRdb kept only the in-frame ones, dropping some. The sample includes around 60,000 clones, over 60% of them seen just once. The ends lost 4 bases at V and 2 bases at J; junction bases unmatched: 5. Germline V gene lookup returns CDR1 SGHTA and CDR2 FQGNSA. The CDR3 consists of 16 residues. This TCR came from an adult in good health and CMV-seronegative. Source material: memory CD4+ T cells from blood. The chain is built from TRBV7-2 and TRBJ2-7, with TRBD2 matching 13 bases. The chain's CDR3 is CASSSRTSGRTYEQYF. In DNA, the CDR3 is TGTGCCAGCAGCTCTCGGACTAGCGGGAGAACCTACGAGCAGTACTTC.